The 18 T cell receptor beta chains presented below share a single source sample, sequenced in a study of blood T cell repertoires in COVID-19. The table came from immunoSEQ multiplex PCR; TCRdb's copy has only in-frame clones and leaves some out. The data show around 120,000 clones, almost 80% seen once. The specimen was peripheral blood. The receptors come from a human donor in a cohort sampled during active COVID-19.

The chain joins TRBV6-6 to TRBJ1-2; 10 nucleotides agree with TRBD1. CDR3 length equals 17 residues. Trimming removed 5 bases from V and 6 bases from J; junction bases left unmatched: 15. In germline, CDR1 is MNHNY, CDR2 SVGAGI (reference sequence). This chain's CDR3 is CASSLPGQGSILDGYTF. The CDR3 bases are TGTGCCAGCAGTCTTCCGGGACAGGGGTCTATTTTGGATGGCTACACCTTC.

The chain is built from TRBV14 and TRBJ2-1; D remains unclear. With 4 bases removed from V and 7 bases from J, the gap between germline ends came to 14 bases. The CDR3 loop spans 14 amino acids. The germline V gene encodes CDR1 SGHDN and CDR2 FVKESK. CDR3 sequence reads: CASSPLLSSNEQFF. CDR3 in DNA: TGTGCCAGCAGCCCATTGTTGAGTTCGAATGAGCAGTTCTTC.

CDR3 sequence reads: CASSLDSYNSPLHF. CDR3 sequence (DNA): TGTGCCAGCAGCCTGGACAGCTATAATTCACCCCTCCACTTT. This rearrangement joins TRBV14 to TRBJ1-6, with D possibly matching TRBD1 (6 bases). V shed 4 bases and J shed 3 bases, with 7 bases lying between them. CDR3 length: 14 residues. CDR1 SGHDN and CDR2 FVKESK come from the germline V gene.

The chain has TRBV6-1 and TRBJ2-2; D perhaps matches TRBD1 (5 bases). The ends were cut back, 2 bases at V and 9 bases at J, with 7 bases in the middle. The CDR3 contains 12 residues. Germline V lookup: CDR1 MNHNS, CDR2 SASEGT. The CDR3 DNA reads TGTGCCAGCAGTGAAAGGGGTCGGGAGCTGTTTTTT. Translation: CASSERGRELFF.

The V and J genes are TRBV13 and TRBJ2-5; D gene uncertain. Germline assignment: CDR1 PRHDT and CDR2 FYEKMQ (reference sequence). V was trimmed by 4 bases and J by 5 bases, leaving 8 bases between them. The CDR3 is 12 residues long. CDR3 DNA sequence: TGTGCCAGCAGCTCCCTGAGGGAGACCCAGTACTTC. This encodes CASSSLRETQYF.

This chain connects TRBV28 to TRBJ1-1; D gene uncertain. The CDR3 runs to 14 residues. V shed 2 bases and J shed 7 bases, with 14 bases lying between them. Germline-derived CDR1 and CDR2 are MDHEN and SYDVKM. CDR3 region: CASSLGQQGGEAFF. The CDR3 region has the DNA TGTGCCAGCAGTTTAGGTCAACAAGGAGGTGAAGCTTTCTTT.

This sequence joins TRBV6-6 and TRBJ2-1; no clear D gene. The CDR3 loop spans 14 amino acids. Trimming shortened V by 0 bases and J by 5 bases, and 8 bases separated the two germline ends. Germline-derived CDR1 and CDR2 are MNHNY and SVGAGI (reference sequence). The CDR3 nucleotides are TGTGCCAGCAGTTACTCGAAGCCCAACAATGAGCAGTTCTTC. It yields the protein CASSYSKPNNEQFF.

This clone was detected once. The chain couples TRBV28 to TRBJ2-7, with 7 nucleotides matching TRBD2. V lost 10 bases and J lost 2; bases outside the gene matches: 8. This CDR3 is built from 13 residues. Looked up from germline, CDR1 is MDHEN and CDR2 is SYDVKM. The CDR3 here is CAKREGRAYEQYF. DNA for the CDR3: TGTGCCAAAAGGGAGGGCCGGGCCTACGAGCAGTACTTC.

The J gene is TRBJ1-5, the V gene TRBV10-3; TRBD1 matches at 12 bases. V gave up 8 bases and J gave up 0 bases; unmatched junction bases: 2. CDR3 size: 15 residues. CDR1 is ENHRY, CDR2 SYGVKD, per germline. The CDR3 DNA reads TGTGCCATCGGGACAGGGGGCTATAGCAATCAGCCCCAGCATTTT. Its protein is CAIGTGGYSNQPQHF.

The chain is built from TRBV4-3 and TRBJ2-1; D might be TRBD2 (7 bases). Germline V lookup: CDR1 LGHNA, CDR2 YSLEER. The CDR3 sequence is 16 residues long. V was trimmed by 3 bases and J by 3 bases, leaving 15 bases between them. In DNA, the CDR3 is TGCGCCAGCAGCCAGGGGCGGGGGCCCTACTACAATGAGCAGTTCTTC. Protein product: CASSQGRGPYYNEQFF.

This chain connects TRBV29-1 to TRBJ1-1; 7 nucleotides agree with TRBD1. The CDR3 contains 11 residues. V lost 6 bases and J lost 10; bases outside the gene matches: 8. Looked up from germline, CDR1 is SQVTM and CDR2 is ANQGSEA. The CDR3 spells CSVLQGERAFF. The DNA of the CDR3 is TGCAGCGTCCTGCAGGGGGAGCGAGCTTTCTTT.

The V gene is TRBV3-1 (or the pseudogene TRBV3-2), the J gene TRBJ1-2, with 7 bases aligning to TRBD1. V was clipped by 1 base and J by 7 bases; unmatched bases: 6. The CDR3 is 14 amino acids. CDR1 and CDR2 from the germline V gene are LGHDT and YNNKEL (reference sequence). The CDR3 here is CASSQGMGQSGYTF. For the CDR3, the DNA is TGTGCCAGCAGCCAAGGGATGGGACAGTCTGGCTACACCTTC.

In its sample, this clone was seen a few times. The gene calls are TRBV7-2 and TRBJ2-7; 7 bases fit TRBD2. The CDR3 is 15 amino acids. From germline, CDR1 is SGHTA and CDR2 FQGNSA. V shed 1 base and J 4 bases; nucleotides not matched to a gene: 7. The CDR3, as DNA: TGTGCCAGCAGCTTAGTGGCGCGGGGGAGGTACGAGCAGTACTTC. Translating it yields CASSLVARGRYEQYF. The full variable domain, rest sourced from reference TRBV7-2 and TRBJ2-7, is GAGVSQSPSNKVTEKGKDVELRCDPISGHTALYWYRQSLGQGLEFLIYFQGNSAPDKSGLPSDRFSAERTGGSVSTLTIQRTQQEDSAVYLCASSLVARGRYEQYFGPGTRLTVT.

A single count supports this clone. The chain uses TRBV24-1 and TRBJ1-1; the D is unclear. CDR3 length: 13 amino acids. CDR1 is KGHDR and CDR2 is SFDVKD in the germline V gene. Trimming cost V 4 bases and J 1 base, with 6 bases left between them. The chain's CDR3 is CATSDTKNTEAFF. The CDR3, as DNA: TGTGCCACCAGTGACACAAAGAACACTGAAGCTTTCTTT.

The rearrangement links TRBV19 to TRBJ1-6, with TRBD1 matching 7 bases. CDR3 length: 16 residues. Germline assignment: CDR1 LNHDA and CDR2 SQIVND (reference sequence). The ends lost 5 bases at V and 0 bases at J; junction bases unmatched: 4. Here the CDR3 reads CASSPRDSSYNSPLHF. The DNA for the CDR3 is TGTGCCAGTAGTCCCCGGGACAGCTCCTATAATTCACCCCTCCACTTT.

A note on this clone: Other DNA sequences in the same sample also yield this CDR3. The chain links TRBV9 to TRBJ1-1; TRBD1 matches at 7 bases. V shed 4 bases and J 4 bases; nucleotides not matched to a gene: 7. The CDR3 has 14 amino acids. Germline V gene data show CDR1 as SGDLS and CDR2 as YYNGEE. The CDR3 bases are TGTGCCAGCAGCTATACAGGGGTTGGCACTGAAGCTTTCTTT. Translation gives CASSYTGVGTEAFF.

This rearrangement joins TRBV28 to TRBJ1-3; D is undetermined. The CDR3 has 15 amino acids. Germline CDR1 is MDHEN and CDR2 is SYDVKM. The ends were cut back, 1 base at V and 3 bases at J, with 10 bases in the middle. Here the CDR3 DNA reads TGTGCCAGCAGTTTATTCCGAAGCAATGGAAACACCATATATTTT. This gives the protein CASSLFRSNGNTIYF.

This clone was counted a single time. The chain employs TRBV4-2 and TRBJ2-3, with 14 bases that match TRBD2. The CDR3 extends over 17 amino acids. Germline V gene data show CDR1 as LGHNA and CDR2 as YNFKEQ. The junction had 7 bases not matched to a gene; V was cut back by 4 bases and J by 4 bases. CDR3 sequence reads: CASSRGTSGRRADTQYF. CDR3 DNA: TGTGCCAGCAGCCGGGGGACTAGCGGGAGAAGGGCAGATACGCAGTATTTT.